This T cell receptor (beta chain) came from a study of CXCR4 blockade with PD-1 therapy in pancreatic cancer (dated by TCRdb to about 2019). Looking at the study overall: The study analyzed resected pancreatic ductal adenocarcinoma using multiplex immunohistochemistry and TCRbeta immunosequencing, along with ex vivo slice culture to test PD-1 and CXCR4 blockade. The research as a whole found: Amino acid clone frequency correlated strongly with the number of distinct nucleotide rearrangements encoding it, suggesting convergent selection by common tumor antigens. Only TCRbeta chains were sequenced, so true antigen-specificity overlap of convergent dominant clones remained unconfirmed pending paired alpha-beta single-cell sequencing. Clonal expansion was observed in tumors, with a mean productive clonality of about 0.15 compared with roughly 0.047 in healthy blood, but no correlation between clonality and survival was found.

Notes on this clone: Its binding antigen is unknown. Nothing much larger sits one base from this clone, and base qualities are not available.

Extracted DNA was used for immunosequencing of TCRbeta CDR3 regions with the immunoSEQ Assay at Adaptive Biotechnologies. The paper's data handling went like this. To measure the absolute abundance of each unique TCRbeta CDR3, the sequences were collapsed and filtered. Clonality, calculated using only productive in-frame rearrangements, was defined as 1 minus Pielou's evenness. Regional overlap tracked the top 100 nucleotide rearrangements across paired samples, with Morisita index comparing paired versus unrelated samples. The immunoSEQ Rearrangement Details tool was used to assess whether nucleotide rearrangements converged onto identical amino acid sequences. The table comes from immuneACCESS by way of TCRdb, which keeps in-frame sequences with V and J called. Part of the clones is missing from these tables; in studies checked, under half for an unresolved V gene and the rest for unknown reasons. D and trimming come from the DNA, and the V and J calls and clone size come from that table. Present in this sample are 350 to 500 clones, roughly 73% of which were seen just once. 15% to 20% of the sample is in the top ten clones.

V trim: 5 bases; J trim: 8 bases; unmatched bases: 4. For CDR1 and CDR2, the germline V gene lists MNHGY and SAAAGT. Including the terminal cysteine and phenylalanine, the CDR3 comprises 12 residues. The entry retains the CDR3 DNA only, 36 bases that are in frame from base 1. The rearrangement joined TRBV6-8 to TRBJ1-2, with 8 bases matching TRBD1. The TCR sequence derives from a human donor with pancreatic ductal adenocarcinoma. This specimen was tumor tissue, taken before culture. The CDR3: CASSLSGGGYTF. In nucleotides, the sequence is TGTGCCAGCAGTCTATCAGGGGGCGGCTACACCTTC.